One and the same sample provided the 30 T cell receptor beta chains below, sequenced in a study of T cell responses to AZD1222 COVID-19 vaccine. TCRdb keeps only in-frame clones here, not all; method: immunoSEQ multiplex PCR. The sample lists some 100,000 clones, 70% to 90% occurring once. The sequencing used peripheral blood, collected on day 0 of AZD1222 vaccination. The receptors were sampled from an adult in good health.

This chain joins TRBV3-1 (or the pseudogene TRBV3-2) and TRBJ2-2; D unresolved. V dropped 3 bases and J dropped 3 bases, with 2 bases sitting between them. Germline assignment: CDR1 LGHDT and CDR2 YNNKEL (reference sequence). The CDR3 runs to 12 residues. CDR3 DNA sequence: TGTGCCAGCAGCCACGACACCGGGGAGCTGTTTTTT. The encoded protein is CASSHDTGELFF.

The table lists this clone with a few counts. The rearrangement links TRBV2 to TRBJ1-5; D may be TRBD1 (5 bases). The CDR3 extends over 14 amino acids. Germline V gives CDR1 SNHLY, CDR2 FYNNEI. V gave up 8 bases and J gave up 4 bases, with 15 bases separating them. CDR3 sequence (DNA): TGTGCCAGCGGGACGGAGGCCGTTAATCAGCCCCAGCATTTT. Its translation: CASGTEAVNQPQHF.

This clone was counted a single time. V gene TRBV7-8 combines with J gene TRBJ1-5; TRBD1 matches 9 bases. CDR3 length: 18 residues. Losses at the gene ends were 4 bases for V and 2 bases for J; bases not matched to a gene: 12. CDR1 and CDR2 from the germline V gene are SGHVS and FQNEAQ. The CDR3 spells CASSSFGTGILRNQPQHF. In DNA form, the CDR3 reads TGTGCCAGCAGCTCATTCGGGACAGGGATACTTCGCAATCAGCCCCAGCATTTT. Variable domain in full (rest from reference TRBV7-8 and TRBJ1-5): GAGVSQSPRYKVAKRGQDVALRCDPISGHVSLFWYQQALGQGPEFLTYFQNEAQLDKSGLPSDRFFAERPEGSVSTLKIQRTQQEDSAVYLCASSSFGTGILRNQPQHFGDGTRLSIL.

CDR3 amino acids: CASSLQGSQPQHF. The CDR3 nucleotides read TGTGCCAGCAGTTTACAGGGCAGCCAGCCCCAGCATTTT. The V and J genes are TRBV27 and TRBJ1-5, with TRBD1 as a possible D gene (5 bases). Germline CDR1 and CDR2: MNHEY and SMNVEV (reference sequence). The CDR3 spans 13 residues. V lost 2 bases and J lost 7, with 9 bases in between.

This chain links TRBV5-1 with TRBJ2-1; 7 bases map to TRBD2. This CDR3 region has 17 residues. CDR1 and CDR2 (germline): SGHRS, YFSETQ. V was pared by 4 bases and J by 1 base, with 11 bases of the junction left unmatched. Written as DNA, the CDR3 is TGCGCCAGCAGCCCAGGGACTAATCTACGATCCTACAATGAGCAGTTCTTC. Translated, it gives CASSPGTNLRSYNEQFF. Looking up the rest from reference TRBV5-1 and TRBJ2-1 gives the full variable domain: KAGVTQTPRYLIKTRGQQVTLSCSPISGHRSVSWYQQTPGQGLQFLFEYFSETQRNKGNFPGRFSGRQFSNSRSEMNVSTLELGDSALYLCASSPGTNLRSYNEQFFGPGTRLTVL.

As regards this clone: The same CDR3 arises from other DNA sequences in this sample as well. The rearrangement uses TRBV27 and TRBJ2-1; D possibly corresponds to TRBD1 (5 bases). In germline, CDR1 is MNHEY, CDR2 SMNVEV (reference sequence). The length of the CDR3 is 12 residues. Trimming left V 4 bases short and J 4 bases short, with 5 bases between. CDR3 sequence: CASSSGYNEQFF. CDR3 nucleotides: TGTGCCAGCAGTTCAGGGTACAATGAGCAGTTCTTC.

This chain links TRBV6-5 with TRBJ1-1, with D unresolved. The V end lost 0 bases, the J end lost 5 bases, and 16 bases lay between the germline ends. Germline CDR1 reads MNHEY; CDR2 reads SVGAGI. CDR3 length equals 16 residues. The chain's CDR3 is CASSYSGGKLDTEAFF. CDR3 DNA: TGTGCCAGCAGTTACTCGGGAGGGAAGTTGGATACTGAAGCTTTCTTT.

Concerning this clone itself: This sequence may be a read error, since a much larger clone differs from it by one base. Other DNA sequences in this sample translate to the same CDR3. The genes are TRBV11-1 and TRBJ2-7, with D hard to call. The CDR3 is made up of 12 amino acids. Germline lookup yields CDR1 SGHAT and CDR2 FQDESV (reference sequence). V was shortened by 5 bases and J by 4 bases, with 9 bases between the two germline ends. The chain's CDR3 is CASSLQGYEQYF. The CDR3 nucleotides are TGTGCCAGCAGCCTGCAAGGGTACGAGCAGTACTTC.

The chain links TRBV11-2 to TRBJ2-3; 8 nucleotides align to TRBD2. Germline V gene data show CDR1 as SGHAT and CDR2 as FQNNGV. The CDR3 totals 16 residues. Trimming at V came to 0 bases and at J to 3 bases, leaving 5 bases not matched to a gene. CDR3 nucleotide sequence: TGTGCCAGCAGCTTAGACGGGGGGGCCAAAACAGATACGCAGTATTTT. Translation: CASSLDGGAKTDTQYF. Variable domain in full (rest from reference TRBV11-2 and TRBJ2-3): EAGVAQSPRYKIIEKRQSVAFWCNPISGHATLYWYQQILGQGPKLLIQFQNNGVVDDSQLPKDRFSAERLKGVDSTLKIQPAKLEDSAVYLCASSLDGGAKTDTQYFGPGTRLTVL.

V usage is TRBV5-1 and J usage is TRBJ2-1; weak D call: TRBD1 (6 bases). The CDR3 sequence is 13 residues long. Trimming stripped 4 bases from V and 8 bases from J, with 13 bases between. CDR1 and CDR2 (germline): SGHRS, YFSETQ. Here the CDR3 reads CASSETGLHEQFF. DNA of the CDR3: TGCGCCAGCAGCGAAACAGGGTTGCATGAGCAGTTCTTC.

This chain connects TRBV28 to TRBJ2-1; 7 bases are a match to TRBD2. The CDR3 contains 14 residues. After removal of 4 bases from V and 5 bases from J, the junction contained 5 bases not matched to a gene. CDR1 and CDR2 (germline): MDHEN, SYDVKM. CDR3 coding DNA: TGTGCCAGCAGTTCACTGAGCGGGGACAATGAGCAGTTCTTC. This encodes CASSSLSGDNEQFF. Drawing the rest from reference TRBV28 and TRBJ2-1, the complete variable domain is DVKVTQSSRYLVKRTGEKVFLECVQDMDHENMFWYRQDPGLGLRLIYFSYDVKMKEKGDIPEGYSVSREKKERFSLILESASTNQTSMYLCASSSLSGDNEQFFGPGTRLTVL.

The rearrangement uses TRBV6-6 and TRBJ1-1; 7 nucleotides line up with TRBD1. The junction had 8 bases not matched to a gene; V was cut back by 7 bases and J by 3 bases. The CDR3 is made up of 14 amino acids. Germline CDR1 MNHNY, CDR2 SVGAGI (reference sequence). CDR3 amino acids: CASNRQGVDTEAFF. CDR3 sequence (DNA): TGTGCCAGCAATAGACAGGGAGTGGACACTGAAGCTTTCTTT.

The chain couples TRBV19 to TRBJ2-1; D remains unclear. The V gene's germline CDR1 is LNHDA and CDR2 SQIVND (reference sequence). The CDR3 is 13 amino acids. The V gene lost 3 bases and the J gene lost 4 bases, with 7 bases spanning the gap. Here the CDR3 DNA reads TGTGCCAGTAGTATGGGCCTGTACAATGAGCAGTTCTTC. Its translation: CASSMGLYNEQFF.

The CDR3 protein is CASSIPTVAKNIQYF. The CDR3 bases are TGTGCCAGTAGTATCCCCACAGTAGCCAAAAACATTCAGTACTTC. The chain uses TRBV19 and TRBJ2-4; D call uncertain. The CDR3 has 15 amino acids. The germline V gene has CDR1 LNHDA and CDR2 SQIVND (reference sequence). The V end lost 3 bases, the J end lost 0 bases, and 9 bases lay between the germline ends.

The chain links TRBV9 to TRBJ2-2, with 9 bases aligning to TRBD2. The length of the CDR3 is 17 residues. The V and J ends lost 0 bases and 3 bases, in that order; junction bases with no gene match: 6. Germline V gives CDR1 SGDLS, CDR2 YYNGEE. CDR3 in amino acids: CASSVAVSGGDTGELFF. The CDR3 DNA reads TGTGCCAGCAGCGTAGCGGTTAGCGGGGGTGACACCGGGGAGCTGTTTTTT.

The rearrangement links TRBV27 to TRBJ2-3; 11 bases are shared with TRBD2. V shed 6 bases, J shed 1 base, and the junction held 3 bases outside the gene matches. From germline, CDR1 is MNHEY and CDR2 SMNVEV (reference sequence). The CDR3 is 15 amino acids. The CDR3 DNA reads as TGTGCCAGCAGGGCACTAGCGGGGGGCACAGATACGCAGTATTTT. It specifies CASRALAGGTDTQYF.

V usage is TRBV6-1 and J usage is TRBJ1-3; 7 bases match TRBD1. The V segment lost 1 base and the J segment 4 bases; nucleotides outside the gene matches: 13. The germline V gene has CDR1 MNHNS and CDR2 SASEGT. CDR3 size: 18 residues. The CDR3 is CASSEGKPPTGSGNTIYF. In DNA form, the CDR3 reads TGTGCCAGCAGTGAAGGGAAACCTCCGACAGGGTCCGGAAACACCATATATTTT.

The rearrangement uses TRBV7-9 and TRBJ2-1, with D possibly matching TRBD2 (6 bases). The CDR3 totals 13 residues. Trimming removed 3 bases at V and 14 bases at J, with 17 bases between. Germline V gives CDR1 SEHNR, CDR2 FQNEAQ (reference sequence). The CDR3 DNA sequence: TGTGCCAGCAGCTTCCGGGACTCCAAAGGCGAGTTCTTC. It yields the protein CASSFRDSKGEFF.

CDR3 residues: CASSSGAEGSGANVLTF. The CDR3 nucleotides read TGTGCCAGCAGTTCCGGGGCCGAGGGATCTGGGGCCAACGTCCTGACTTTC. The J gene is TRBJ2-6, the V gene TRBV28, with D possibly called TRBD1 or TRBD2 (5 bases each). Germline values: CDR1 MDHEN, CDR2 SYDVKM. This CDR3 comprises 17 residues. Trimming took 4 bases from V and 1 from J, leaving 14 bases between them.

The chain's CDR3 is CASSEWTGAVNEKLFF. For the CDR3, the DNA is TGCGCCAGCAGCGAGTGGACAGGGGCGGTAAATGAAAAACTGTTTTTT. The chain has TRBV5-1 and TRBJ1-4; TRBD1 matches 9 bases. The CDR3 sequence is 16 residues long. V shed 4 bases, J shed 5 bases, and the junction held 9 bases outside the gene matches. Germline V gene data show CDR1 as SGHRS and CDR2 as YFSETQ.

This rearrangement joins TRBV19 to TRBJ2-2, with 9 bases identical to TRBD1. The CDR3 is 16 residues long. Germline V CDR1 and CDR2: LNHDA, SQIVND (reference sequence). The J segment lost 0 bases and the V segment lost 3 bases, leaving 2 bases of the junction unmatched. The CDR3 nucleotides are TGTGCCAGTAGTATGGGACAGGGCGCGAACACCGGGGAGCTGTTTTTT. As protein: CASSMGQGANTGELFF.

The V gene is TRBV12-3 or TRBV12-4, the J gene TRBJ1-2; TRBD1 might be the D (5 bases). The ends were cut back, 3 bases at V and 4 bases at J, with 9 bases in the middle. This CDR3 has 13 amino acids. The CDR3: CASSFRGTYGYTF. The DNA of the CDR3 is TGTGCCAGCAGTTTTCGGGGGACCTATGGCTACACCTTC.

The chain uses TRBV27 and TRBJ2-5, with D unclear. CDR3 length: 13 amino acids. Deletions cut 3 bases from V and 2 bases from J, with 7 bases between. Germline CDR1 MNHEY, CDR2 SMNVEV (reference sequence). The CDR3 sequence is CASSFRGQETQYF. For the CDR3, the DNA is TGTGCCAGCAGTTTTCGCGGACAAGAGACCCAGTACTTC.

The J gene is TRBJ1-5, the V gene TRBV28; D gene uncertain. V was cut by 5 bases and J by 4 bases, with 6 bases left in between. The length of the CDR3 is 12 residues. Looked up from germline, CDR1 is MDHEN and CDR2 is SYDVKM. CDR3 sequence (DNA): TGTGCCAGCAGTCTCATGAATCAGCCCCAGCATTTT. Encoded protein: CASSLMNQPQHF.

The chain combines TRBV4-1 with TRBJ1-5, with 7 bases lining up with TRBD1. CDR3 size: 18 residues. The germline gives CDR1 MGHRA, CDR2 YSYEKL. V shed 4 bases, J shed 3 bases, and the junction held 15 bases outside the gene matches. Written as DNA, the CDR3 is TGCGCCAGCAGCCGGCTGACAGGGAGAAATAGGGACAATCAGCCCCAGCATTTT. Its translation is CASSRLTGRNRDNQPQHF.

This chain links TRBV20-1 with TRBJ2-7; 8 bases align to TRBD1. The V and J ends lost 3 bases and 7 bases, in that order; junction bases with no gene match: 8. From germline, CDR1 is DFQATT and CDR2 SNEGSKA (reference sequence). The CDR3 extends over 13 amino acids. CDR3 sequence reads: CSASPDRGGEQYF. CDR3 sequence (DNA): TGCAGTGCTAGTCCCGACAGGGGTGGTGAGCAGTACTTC.

This clone was counted a single time. This chain uses TRBV11-3 with TRBJ1-3; no clear D gene. This CDR3 comprises 13 residues. V lost 4 bases to trimming and J lost 0 bases, with 4 bases between them. Germline-derived CDR1 and CDR2 are SGHNT and YENEEA. The CDR3 is CASSSLSGNTIYF. The DNA of the CDR3 is TGTGCCAGCAGCTCCCTCTCTGGAAACACCATATATTTT.

The table lists this clone with a count of one. The chain couples TRBV7-2 to TRBJ1-1; the D is unclear. V was shortened by 5 bases and J by 0 bases, with 7 bases between the two germline ends. Germline V gives CDR1 SGHTA, CDR2 FQGNSA. The CDR3 consists of 13 residues. The CDR3 spells CASSGLLNTEAFF. CDR3 nucleotides: TGTGCCAGCAGCGGACTGCTGAACACTGAAGCTTTCTTT. The variable domain in full, with the rest retrieved from reference TRBV7-2 and TRBJ1-1, is GAGVSQSPSNKVTEKGKDVELRCDPISGHTALYWYRQSLGQGLEFLIYFQGNSAPDKSGLPSDRFSAERTGGSVSTLTIQRTQQEDSAVYLCASSGLLNTEAFFGQGTRLTVV.

This clone was counted ten times or more. This chain connects TRBV7-3 to TRBJ1-2, with a tentative D call TRBD1 (5 bases). Germline V CDR1 and CDR2: SGHTA, FQGTGA. The CDR3 runs to 14 residues. Trimming removed 0 bases at V and 10 bases at J, with 15 bases between. The DNA for the CDR3 is TGTGCCAGCAGCTTAACGTCAGGGATCAAGCCCTACACCTTC. Translated, it gives CASSLTSGIKPYTF.

The J gene is TRBJ2-3, the V gene TRBV5-8; no clear D gene. The CDR3 contains 15 residues. Germline V gives CDR1 SGHTS, CDR2 YDEGEE. V was shortened by 1 base and J by 6 bases, with 15 bases between the two germline ends. This CDR3 reads CASSLSYMVLDTQYF. In DNA form, the CDR3 reads TGTGCCAGCAGCTTGTCCTATATGGTATTGGATACGCAGTATTTT.